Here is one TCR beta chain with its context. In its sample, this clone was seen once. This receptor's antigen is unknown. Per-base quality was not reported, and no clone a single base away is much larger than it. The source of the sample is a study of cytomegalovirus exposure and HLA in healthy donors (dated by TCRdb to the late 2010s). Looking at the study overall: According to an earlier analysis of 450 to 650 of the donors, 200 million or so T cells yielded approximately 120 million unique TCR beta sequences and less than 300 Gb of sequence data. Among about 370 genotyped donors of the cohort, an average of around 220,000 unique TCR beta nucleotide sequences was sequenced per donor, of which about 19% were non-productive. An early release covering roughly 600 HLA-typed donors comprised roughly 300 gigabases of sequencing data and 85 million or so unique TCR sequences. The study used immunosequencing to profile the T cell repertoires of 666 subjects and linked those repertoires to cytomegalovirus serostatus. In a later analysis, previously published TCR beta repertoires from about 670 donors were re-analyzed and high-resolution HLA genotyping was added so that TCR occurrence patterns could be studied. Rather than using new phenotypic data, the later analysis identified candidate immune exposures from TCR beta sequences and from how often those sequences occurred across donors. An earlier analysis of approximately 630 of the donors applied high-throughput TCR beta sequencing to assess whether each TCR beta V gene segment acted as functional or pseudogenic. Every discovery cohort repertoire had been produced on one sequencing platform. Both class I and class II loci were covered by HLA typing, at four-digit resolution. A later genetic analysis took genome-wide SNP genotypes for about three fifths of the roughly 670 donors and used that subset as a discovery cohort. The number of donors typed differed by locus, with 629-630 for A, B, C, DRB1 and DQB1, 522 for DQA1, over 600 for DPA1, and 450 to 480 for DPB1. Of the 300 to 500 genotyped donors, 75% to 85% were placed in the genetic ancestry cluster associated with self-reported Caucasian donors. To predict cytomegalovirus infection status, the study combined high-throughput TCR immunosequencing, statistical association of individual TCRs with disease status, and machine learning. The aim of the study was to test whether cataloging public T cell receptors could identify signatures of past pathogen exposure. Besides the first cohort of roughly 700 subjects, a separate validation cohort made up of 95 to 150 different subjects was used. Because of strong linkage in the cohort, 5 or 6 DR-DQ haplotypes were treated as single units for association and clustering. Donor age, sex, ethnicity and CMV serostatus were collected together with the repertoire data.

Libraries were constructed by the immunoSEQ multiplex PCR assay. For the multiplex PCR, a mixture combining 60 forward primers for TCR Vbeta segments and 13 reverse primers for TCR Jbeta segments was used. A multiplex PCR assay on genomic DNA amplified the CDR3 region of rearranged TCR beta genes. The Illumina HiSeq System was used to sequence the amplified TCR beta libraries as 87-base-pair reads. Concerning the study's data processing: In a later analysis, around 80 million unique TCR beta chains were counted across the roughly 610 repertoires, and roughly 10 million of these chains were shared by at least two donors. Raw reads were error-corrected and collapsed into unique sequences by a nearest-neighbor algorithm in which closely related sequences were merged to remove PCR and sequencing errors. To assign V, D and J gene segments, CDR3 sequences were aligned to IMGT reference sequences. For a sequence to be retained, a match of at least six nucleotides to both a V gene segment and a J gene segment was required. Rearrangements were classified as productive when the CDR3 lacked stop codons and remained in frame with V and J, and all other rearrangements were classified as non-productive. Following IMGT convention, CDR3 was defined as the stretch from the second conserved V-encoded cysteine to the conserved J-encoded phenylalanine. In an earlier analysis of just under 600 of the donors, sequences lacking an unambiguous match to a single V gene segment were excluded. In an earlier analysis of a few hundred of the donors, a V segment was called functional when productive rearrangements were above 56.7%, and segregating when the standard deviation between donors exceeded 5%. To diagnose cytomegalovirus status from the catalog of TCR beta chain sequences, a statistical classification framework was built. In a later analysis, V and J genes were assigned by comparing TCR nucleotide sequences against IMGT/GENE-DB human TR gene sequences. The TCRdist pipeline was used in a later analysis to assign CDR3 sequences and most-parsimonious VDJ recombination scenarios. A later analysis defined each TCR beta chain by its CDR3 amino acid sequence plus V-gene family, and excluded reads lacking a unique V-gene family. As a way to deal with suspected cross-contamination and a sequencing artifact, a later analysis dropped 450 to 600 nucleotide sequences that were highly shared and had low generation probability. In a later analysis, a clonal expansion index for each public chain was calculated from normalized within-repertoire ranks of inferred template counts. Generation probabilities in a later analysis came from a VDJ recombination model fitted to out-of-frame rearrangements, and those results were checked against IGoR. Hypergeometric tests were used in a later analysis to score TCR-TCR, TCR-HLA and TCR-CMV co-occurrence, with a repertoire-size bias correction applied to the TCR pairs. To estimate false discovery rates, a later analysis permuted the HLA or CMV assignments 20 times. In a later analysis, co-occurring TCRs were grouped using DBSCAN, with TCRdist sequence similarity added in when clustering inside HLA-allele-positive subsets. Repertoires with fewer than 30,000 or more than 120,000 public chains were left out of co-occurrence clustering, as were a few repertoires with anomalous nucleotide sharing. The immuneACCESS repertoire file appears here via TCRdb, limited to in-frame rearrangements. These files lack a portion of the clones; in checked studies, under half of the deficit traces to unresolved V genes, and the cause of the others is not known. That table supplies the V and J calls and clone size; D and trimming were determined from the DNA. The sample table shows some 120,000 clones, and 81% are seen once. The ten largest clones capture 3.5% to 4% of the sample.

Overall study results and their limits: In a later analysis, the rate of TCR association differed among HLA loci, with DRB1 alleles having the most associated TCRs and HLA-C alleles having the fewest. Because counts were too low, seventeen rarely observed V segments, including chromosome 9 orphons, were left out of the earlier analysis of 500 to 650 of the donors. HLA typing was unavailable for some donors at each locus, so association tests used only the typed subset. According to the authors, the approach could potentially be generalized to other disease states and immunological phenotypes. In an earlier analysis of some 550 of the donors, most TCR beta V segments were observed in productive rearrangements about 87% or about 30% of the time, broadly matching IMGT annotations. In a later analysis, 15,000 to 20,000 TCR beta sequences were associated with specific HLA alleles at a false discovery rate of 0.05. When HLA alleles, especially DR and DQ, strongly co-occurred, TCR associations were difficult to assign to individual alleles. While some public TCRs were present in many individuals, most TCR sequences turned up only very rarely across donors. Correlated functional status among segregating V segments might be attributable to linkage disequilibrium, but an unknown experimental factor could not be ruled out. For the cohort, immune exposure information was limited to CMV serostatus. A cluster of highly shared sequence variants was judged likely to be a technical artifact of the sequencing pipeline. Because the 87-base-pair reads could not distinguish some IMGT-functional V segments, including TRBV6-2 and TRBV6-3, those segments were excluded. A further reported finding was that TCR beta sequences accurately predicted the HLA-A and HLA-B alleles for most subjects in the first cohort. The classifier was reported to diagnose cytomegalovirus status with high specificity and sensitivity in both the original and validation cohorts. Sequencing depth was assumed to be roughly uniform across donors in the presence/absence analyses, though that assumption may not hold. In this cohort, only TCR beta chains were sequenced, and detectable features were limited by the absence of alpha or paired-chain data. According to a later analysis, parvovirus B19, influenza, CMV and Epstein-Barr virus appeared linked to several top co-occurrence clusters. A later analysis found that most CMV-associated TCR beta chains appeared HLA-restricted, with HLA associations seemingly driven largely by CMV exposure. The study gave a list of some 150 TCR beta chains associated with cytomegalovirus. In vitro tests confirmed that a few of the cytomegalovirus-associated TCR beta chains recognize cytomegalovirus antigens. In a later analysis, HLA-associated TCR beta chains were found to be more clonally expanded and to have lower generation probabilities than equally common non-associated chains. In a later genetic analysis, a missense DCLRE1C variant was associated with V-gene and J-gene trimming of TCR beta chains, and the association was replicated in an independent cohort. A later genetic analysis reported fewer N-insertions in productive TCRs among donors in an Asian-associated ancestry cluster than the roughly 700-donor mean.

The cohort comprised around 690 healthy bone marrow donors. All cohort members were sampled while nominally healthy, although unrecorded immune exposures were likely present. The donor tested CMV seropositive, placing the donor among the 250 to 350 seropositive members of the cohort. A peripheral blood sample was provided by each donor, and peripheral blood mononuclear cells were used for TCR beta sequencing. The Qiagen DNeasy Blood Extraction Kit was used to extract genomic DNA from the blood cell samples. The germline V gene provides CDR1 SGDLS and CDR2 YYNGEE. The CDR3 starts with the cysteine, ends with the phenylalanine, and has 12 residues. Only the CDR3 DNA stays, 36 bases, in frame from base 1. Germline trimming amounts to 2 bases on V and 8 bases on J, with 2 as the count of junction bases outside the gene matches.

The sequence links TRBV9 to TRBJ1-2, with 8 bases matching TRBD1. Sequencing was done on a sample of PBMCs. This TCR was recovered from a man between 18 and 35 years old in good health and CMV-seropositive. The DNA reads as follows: TGTGCCAGCAGCGTGACAGGGGAGGGCTACACCTTC. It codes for CASSVTGEGYTF. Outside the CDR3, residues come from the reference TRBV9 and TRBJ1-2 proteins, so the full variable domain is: DSGVTQTPKHLITATGQRVTLRCSPRSGDLSVYWYQQSLDQGLQFLIQYYNGEERAKGNILERFSAQQFPDLHSELNLSSLELGDSALYFCASSVTGEGYTFGSGTRLTVV.